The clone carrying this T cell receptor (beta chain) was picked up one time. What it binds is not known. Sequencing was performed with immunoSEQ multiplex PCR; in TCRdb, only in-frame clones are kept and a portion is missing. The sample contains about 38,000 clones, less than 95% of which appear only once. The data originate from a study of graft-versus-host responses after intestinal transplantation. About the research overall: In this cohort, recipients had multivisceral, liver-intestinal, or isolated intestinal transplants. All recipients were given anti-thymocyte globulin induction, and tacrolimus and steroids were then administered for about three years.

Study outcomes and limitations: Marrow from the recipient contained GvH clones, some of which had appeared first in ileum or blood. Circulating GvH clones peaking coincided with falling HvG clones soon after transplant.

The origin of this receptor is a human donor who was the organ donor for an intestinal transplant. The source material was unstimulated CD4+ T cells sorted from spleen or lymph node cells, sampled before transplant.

This chain's CDR3 is CASRPDLSSYNEQFF. The CDR3 nucleotides read TGTGCCAGCAGACCGGACTTGAGCTCCTACAATGAGCAGTTCTTC. V gene TRBV2 combines with J gene TRBJ2-1, with D perhaps TRBD2 (5 bases). The CDR3 totals 15 residues. Looked up from germline, CDR1 is SNHLY and CDR2 is FYNNEI. Trimming left V 6 bases short and J 0 bases short, with 12 bases between.